One T cell receptor (beta chain) is described in this entry. The data originate from a study of blood T cells in healthy people across ages. This CDR3 comprises 14 residues. Per the germline V gene, CDR1 is SEHNR and CDR2 is FQNEAQ (reference sequence). Combining a sample-barcoded 5' primer with a J-beta primer mix, a second PCR ran for about 6 to 12 cycles. TCRdb re-derived calls from the 5' RACE reads in MiXCR, one entry per CDR3 protein. Altogether about 1.7 million distinct CDR3 sequences are present, roughly 30% being singletons, with the ten largest covering more than 6%. Material for sequencing was blood. The V call is TRBV7-9, the J call TRBJ2-4, with a tentative D call TRBD2 (5 bases). The better agreement between TRBJ2-7 and the DNA end casts doubt on the J call. This receptor was taken from a woman in her 30s in good health. As DNA, the CDR3 is TGTGCCAGCAGCTCCGACCTCCGGGGCTACGAGCAGTACTTC. It is translated as CASSSDLRGYEQYF.